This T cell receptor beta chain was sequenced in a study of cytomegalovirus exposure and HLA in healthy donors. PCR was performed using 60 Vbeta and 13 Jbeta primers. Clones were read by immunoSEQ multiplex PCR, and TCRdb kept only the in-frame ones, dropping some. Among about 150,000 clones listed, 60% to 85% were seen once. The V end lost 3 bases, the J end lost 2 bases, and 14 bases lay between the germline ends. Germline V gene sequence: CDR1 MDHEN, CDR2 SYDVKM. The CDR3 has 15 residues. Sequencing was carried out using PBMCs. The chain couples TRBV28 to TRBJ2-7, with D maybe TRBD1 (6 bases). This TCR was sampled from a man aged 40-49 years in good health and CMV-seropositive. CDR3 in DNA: TGTGCCAGCAGTTTTGGCAGGGGCTCACCCTACGAGCAGTACTTC. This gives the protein CASSFGRGSPYEQYF.